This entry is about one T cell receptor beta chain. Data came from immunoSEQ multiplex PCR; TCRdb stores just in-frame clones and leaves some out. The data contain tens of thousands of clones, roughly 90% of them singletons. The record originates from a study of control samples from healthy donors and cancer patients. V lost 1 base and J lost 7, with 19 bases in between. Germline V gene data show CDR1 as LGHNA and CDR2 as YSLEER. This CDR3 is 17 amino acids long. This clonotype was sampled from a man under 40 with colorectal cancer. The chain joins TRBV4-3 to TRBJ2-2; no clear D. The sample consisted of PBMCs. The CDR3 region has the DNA TGCGCCAGCAGCCAAGCTGCCAGGATCTTCTACGTCGGGGAGCTGTTTTTT. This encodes CASSQAARIFYVGELFF.